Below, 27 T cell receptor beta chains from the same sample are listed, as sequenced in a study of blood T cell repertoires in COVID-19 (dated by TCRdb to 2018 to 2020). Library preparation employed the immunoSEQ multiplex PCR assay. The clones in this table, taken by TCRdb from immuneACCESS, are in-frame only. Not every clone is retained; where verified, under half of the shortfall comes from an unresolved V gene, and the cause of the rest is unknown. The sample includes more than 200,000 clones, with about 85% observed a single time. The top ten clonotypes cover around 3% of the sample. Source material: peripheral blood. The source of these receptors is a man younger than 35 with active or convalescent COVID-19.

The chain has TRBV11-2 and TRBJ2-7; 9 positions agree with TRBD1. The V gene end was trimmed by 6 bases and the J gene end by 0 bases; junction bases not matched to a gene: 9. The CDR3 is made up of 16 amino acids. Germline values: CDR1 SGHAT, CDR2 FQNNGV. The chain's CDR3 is CASRPGQGLASYEQYF. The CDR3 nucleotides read TGTGCCAGCAGACCCGGACAGGGGTTGGCCTCCTACGAGCAGTACTTC.

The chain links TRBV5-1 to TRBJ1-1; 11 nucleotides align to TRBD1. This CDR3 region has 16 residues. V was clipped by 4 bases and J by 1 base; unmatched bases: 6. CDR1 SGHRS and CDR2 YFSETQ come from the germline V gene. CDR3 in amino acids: CASSPGTGGTNTEAFF. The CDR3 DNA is TGCGCCAGCAGCCCCGGGACAGGGGGAACGAACACTGAAGCTTTCTTT.

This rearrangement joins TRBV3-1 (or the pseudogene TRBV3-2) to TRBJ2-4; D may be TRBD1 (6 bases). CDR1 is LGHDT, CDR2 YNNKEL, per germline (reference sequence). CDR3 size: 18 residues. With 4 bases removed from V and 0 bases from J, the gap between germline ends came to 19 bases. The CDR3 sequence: CASSLDRTENLAKNIQYF. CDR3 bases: TGTGCCAGCAGCCTCGATCGGACAGAAAACTTAGCCAAAAACATTCAGTACTTC.

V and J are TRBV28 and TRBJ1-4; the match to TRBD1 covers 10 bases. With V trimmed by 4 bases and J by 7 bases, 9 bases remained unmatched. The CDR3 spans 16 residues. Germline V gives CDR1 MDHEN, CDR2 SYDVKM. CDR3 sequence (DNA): TGTGCCAGCAGTTCGACAGGGGGCCGCTTATCTGAAAAACTGTTTTTT. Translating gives CASSSTGGRLSEKLFF. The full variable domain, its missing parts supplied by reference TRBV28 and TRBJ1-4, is DVKVTQSSRYLVKRTGEKVFLECVQDMDHENMFWYRQDPGLGLRLIYFSYDVKMKEKGDIPEGYSVSREKKERFSLILESASTNQTSMYLCASSSTGGRLSEKLFFGSGTQLSVL.

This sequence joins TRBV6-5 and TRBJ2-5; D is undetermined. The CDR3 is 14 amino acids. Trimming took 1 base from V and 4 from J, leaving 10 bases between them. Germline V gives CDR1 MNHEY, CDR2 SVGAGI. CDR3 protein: CASSYFSSVETQYF. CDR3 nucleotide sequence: TGTGCCAGCAGTTACTTTTCGTCGGTAGAGACCCAGTACTTC.

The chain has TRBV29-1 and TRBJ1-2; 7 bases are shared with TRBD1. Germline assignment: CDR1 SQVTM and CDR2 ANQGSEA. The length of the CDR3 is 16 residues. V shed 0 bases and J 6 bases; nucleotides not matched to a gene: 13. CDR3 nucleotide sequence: TGCAGCGTTGAAGATCGACAGGGCGCGAGTATTAATGGCTACACCTTC. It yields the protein CSVEDRQGASINGYTF. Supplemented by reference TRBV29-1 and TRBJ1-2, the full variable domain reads SAVISQKPSRDICQRGTSLTIQCQVDSQVTMMFWYRQQPGQSLTLIATANQGSEATYESGFVIDKFPISRPNLTFSTLTVSNMSPEDSSIYLCSVEDRQGASINGYTFGSGTRLTVV.

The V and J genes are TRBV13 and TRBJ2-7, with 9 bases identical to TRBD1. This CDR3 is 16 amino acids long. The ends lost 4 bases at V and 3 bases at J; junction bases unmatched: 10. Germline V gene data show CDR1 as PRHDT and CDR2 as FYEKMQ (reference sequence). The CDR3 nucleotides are TGTGCCAGCAGCTCCGATCCCGGGACAGGGATCTACGAGCAGTACTTC. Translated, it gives CASSSDPGTGIYEQYF.

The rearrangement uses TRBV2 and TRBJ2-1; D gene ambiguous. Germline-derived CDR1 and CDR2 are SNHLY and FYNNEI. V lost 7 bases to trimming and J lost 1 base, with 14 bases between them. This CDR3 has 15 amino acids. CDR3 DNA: TGTGCCAGCACTAAAACTCAGGTTTCCTACAATGAGCAGTTCTTC. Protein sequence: CASTKTQVSYNEQFF. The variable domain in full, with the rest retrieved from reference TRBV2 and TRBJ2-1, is EPEVTQTPSHQVTQMGQEVILRCVPISNHLYFYWYRQILGQKVEFLVSFYNNEISEKSEIFDDQFSVERPDGSNFTLKIRSTKLEDSAMYFCASTKTQVSYNEQFFGPGTRLTVL.

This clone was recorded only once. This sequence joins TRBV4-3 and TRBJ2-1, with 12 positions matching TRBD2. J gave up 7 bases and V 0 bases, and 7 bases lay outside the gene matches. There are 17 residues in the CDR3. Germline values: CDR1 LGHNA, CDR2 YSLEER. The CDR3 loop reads CASSQDRLAGGLNEQFF. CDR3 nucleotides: TGCGCCAGCAGCCAAGATCGGCTAGCGGGAGGGTTGAATGAGCAGTTCTTC.

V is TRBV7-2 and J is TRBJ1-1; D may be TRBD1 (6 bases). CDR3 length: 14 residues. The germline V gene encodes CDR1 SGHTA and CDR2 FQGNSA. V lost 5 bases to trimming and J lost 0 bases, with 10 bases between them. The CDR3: CASSGTRLNTEAFF. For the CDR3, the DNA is TGTGCCAGCAGCGGGACACGGCTGAACACTGAAGCTTTCTTT.

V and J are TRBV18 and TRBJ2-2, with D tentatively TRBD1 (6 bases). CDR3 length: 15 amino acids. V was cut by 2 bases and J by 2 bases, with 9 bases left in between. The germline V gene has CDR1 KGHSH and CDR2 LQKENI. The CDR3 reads CASSPTQGNTGELFF. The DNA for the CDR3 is TGTGCCAGCTCACCAACACAGGGAAACACCGGGGAGCTGTTTTTT.

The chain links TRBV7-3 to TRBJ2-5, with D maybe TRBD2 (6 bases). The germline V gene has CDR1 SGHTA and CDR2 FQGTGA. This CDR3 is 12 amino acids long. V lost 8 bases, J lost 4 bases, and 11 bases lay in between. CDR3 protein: CASGTSLETQYF. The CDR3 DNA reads TGTGCCAGCGGAACTAGCCTAGAGACCCAGTACTTC.

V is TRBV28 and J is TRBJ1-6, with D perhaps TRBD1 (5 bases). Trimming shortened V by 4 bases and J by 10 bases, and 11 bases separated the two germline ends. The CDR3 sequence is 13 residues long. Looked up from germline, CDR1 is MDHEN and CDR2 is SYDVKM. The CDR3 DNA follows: TGTGCCAGCAGTTCAGGGAAAGGATCACCCCTCCACTTT. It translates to CASSSGKGSPLHF.

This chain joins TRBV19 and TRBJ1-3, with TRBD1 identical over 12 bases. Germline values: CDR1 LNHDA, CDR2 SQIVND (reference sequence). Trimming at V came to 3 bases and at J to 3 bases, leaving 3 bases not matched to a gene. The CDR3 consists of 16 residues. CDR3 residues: CASSIRDRGRGNTIYF. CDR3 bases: TGTGCCAGTAGTATTCGGGACAGGGGGCGTGGAAACACCATATATTTT. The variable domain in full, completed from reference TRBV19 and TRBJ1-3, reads DGGITQSPKYLFRKEGQNVTLSCEQNLNHDAMYWYRQDPGQGLRLIYYSQIVNDFQKGDIAEGYSVSREKKESFPLTVTSAQKNPTAFYLCASSIRDRGRGNTIYFGEGSWLTVV.

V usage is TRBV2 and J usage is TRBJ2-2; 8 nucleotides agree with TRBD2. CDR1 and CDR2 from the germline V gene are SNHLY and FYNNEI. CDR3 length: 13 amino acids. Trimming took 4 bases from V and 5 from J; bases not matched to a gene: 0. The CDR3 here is CASSASGTGELFF. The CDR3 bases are TGTGCCAGCAGTGCTAGCGGGACCGGGGAGCTGTTTTTT.

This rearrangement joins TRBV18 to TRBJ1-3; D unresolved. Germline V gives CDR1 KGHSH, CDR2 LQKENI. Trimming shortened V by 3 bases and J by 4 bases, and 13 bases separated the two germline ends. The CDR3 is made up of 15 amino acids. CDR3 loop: CASSPRGREGNTIYF. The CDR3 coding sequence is TGTGCCAGCTCACCCCGGGGAAGGGAAGGAAACACCATATATTTT.

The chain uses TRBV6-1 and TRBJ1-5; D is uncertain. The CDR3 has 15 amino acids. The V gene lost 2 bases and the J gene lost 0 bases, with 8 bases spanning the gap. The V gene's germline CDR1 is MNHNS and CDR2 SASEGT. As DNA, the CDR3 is TGTGCCAGCAGTGAAAGTCTCGGTAGCAATCAGCCCCAGCATTTT. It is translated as CASSESLGSNQPQHF.

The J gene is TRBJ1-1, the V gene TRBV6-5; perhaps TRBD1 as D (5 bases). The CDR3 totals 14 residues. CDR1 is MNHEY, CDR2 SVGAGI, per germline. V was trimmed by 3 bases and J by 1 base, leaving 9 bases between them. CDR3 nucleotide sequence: TGTGCCAGCAGTTATGCGGGGCAGAACACTGAAGCTTTCTTT. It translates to CASSYAGQNTEAFF.

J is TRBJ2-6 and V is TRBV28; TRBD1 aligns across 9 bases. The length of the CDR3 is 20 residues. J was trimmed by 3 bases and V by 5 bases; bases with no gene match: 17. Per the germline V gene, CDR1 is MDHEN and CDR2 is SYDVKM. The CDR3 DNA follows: TGTGCCAGCAGTGGCGCACAGGGACAGGGTCAGGTCAGTGGGGCCAACGTCCTGACTTTC. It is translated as CASSGAQGQGQVSGANVLTF.

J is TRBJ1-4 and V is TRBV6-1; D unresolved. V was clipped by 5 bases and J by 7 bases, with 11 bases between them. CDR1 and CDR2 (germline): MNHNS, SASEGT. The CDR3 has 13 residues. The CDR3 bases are TGTGCCAGCAGTTGGTCGTCGGGTGAAAAACTGTTTTTT. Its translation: CASSWSSGEKLFF.

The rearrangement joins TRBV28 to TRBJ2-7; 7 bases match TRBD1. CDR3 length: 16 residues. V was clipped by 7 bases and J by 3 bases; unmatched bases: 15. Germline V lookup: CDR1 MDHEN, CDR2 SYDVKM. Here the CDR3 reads CASTPSTGTDDYEQYF. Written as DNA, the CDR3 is TGTGCCAGCACCCCTTCGACCGGGACAGACGACTACGAGCAGTACTTC.

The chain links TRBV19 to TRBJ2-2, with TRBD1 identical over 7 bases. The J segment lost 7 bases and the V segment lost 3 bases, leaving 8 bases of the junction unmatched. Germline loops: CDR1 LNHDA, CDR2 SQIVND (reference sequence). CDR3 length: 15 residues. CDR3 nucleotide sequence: TGTGCCAGTAGTATCTTGACAGGGTCGGTCGGGGAGCTGTTTTTT. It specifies CASSILTGSVGELFF.

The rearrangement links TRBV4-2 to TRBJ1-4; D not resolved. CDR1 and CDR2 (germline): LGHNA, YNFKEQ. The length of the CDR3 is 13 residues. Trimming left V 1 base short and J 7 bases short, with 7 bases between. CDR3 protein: CASSQVMSEKLFF. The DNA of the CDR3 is TGTGCCAGCAGCCAAGTAATGTCTGAAAAACTGTTTTTT.

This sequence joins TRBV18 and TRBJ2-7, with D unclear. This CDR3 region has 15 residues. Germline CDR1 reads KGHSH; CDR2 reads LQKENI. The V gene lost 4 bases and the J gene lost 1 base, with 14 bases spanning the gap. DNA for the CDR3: TGTGCCAGCTCACAGCCGACTTCCCCATCCTACGAGCAGTACTTC. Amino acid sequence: CASSQPTSPSYEQYF.

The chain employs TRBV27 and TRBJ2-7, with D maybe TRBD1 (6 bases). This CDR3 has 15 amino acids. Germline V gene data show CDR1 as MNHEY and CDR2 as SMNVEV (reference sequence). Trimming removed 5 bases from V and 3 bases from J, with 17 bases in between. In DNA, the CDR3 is TGTGCCAGCAGTCTCATCCCGGGACAAAACTACGAGCAGTACTTC. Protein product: CASSLIPGQNYEQYF.

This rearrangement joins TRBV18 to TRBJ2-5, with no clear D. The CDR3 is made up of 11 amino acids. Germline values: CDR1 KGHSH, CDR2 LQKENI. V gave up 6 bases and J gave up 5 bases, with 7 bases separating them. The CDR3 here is CASSSGETQYF. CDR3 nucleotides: TGTGCCAGCTCCTCCGGTGAGACCCAGTACTTC.

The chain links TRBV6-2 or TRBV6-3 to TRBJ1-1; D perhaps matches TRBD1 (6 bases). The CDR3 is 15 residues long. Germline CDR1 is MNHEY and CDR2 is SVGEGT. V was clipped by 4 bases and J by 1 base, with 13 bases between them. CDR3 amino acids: CASSSQGKENTEAFF. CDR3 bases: TGTGCCAGCAGTTCCCAGGGGAAGGAGAACACTGAAGCTTTCTTT.